A single TCR beta chain is shown here with its context. The sample contains more than one DNA sequence encoding this CDR3. The germline gives CDR1 MDHEN, CDR2 SYDVKM. Trimming stripped 11 bases from V and 0 bases from J, with 11 bases between. The CDR3 runs to 12 residues. This sample stems from a study of beta chain features in type 1 diabetes. The authors reverse transcribed all of the isolated RNA, so sequencing captured expressed TCRB transcripts. Profiled with immunoSEQ multiplex PCR; TCRdb holds only in-frame clones, not every one. The profile shows around 400,000 clones, about 16% of them singletons.

The TCR comes from a young woman in good health. The sample taken for sequencing was naive CD4+ T cells from blood. This chain uses TRBV28 with TRBJ2-7, with D possibly being TRBD1 (6 bases). CDR3 DNA: TGTGCCTCCACAGGGAGCTCCTACGAGCAGTACTTC. Translated: CASTGSSYEQYF. Full variable domain (remainder filled in from reference TRBV28 and TRBJ2-7): DVKVTQSSRYLVKRTGEKVFLECVQDMDHENMFWYRQDPGLGLRLIYFSYDVKMKEKGDIPEGYSVSREKKERFSLILESASTNQTSMYLCASTGSSYEQYFGPGTRLTVT.